The 16 T cell receptor beta chains below were found in one sample sequenced in a study of T cell repertoires in cytomegalovirus infection. TCRdb passed the reads through MiXCR, listing each CDR3 protein once. In the table there are roughly 170,000 distinct CDR3 sequences, 20% to 25% of which are singletons. Their antigens are not known. The sequencing used CD8+ T cells from cultured PBMCs, collected from culture after CMV antigen stimulation. The origin of the receptors is a human donor in good health (CMV status not recorded). Some clones in this sample may be carry-over from other donors' samples.

The chain recombines TRBV9 with TRBJ1-1; D perhaps matches TRBD1 (5 bases). V dropped 0 bases and J dropped 9 bases, with 9 bases sitting between them. This CDR3 has 12 residues. Germline V gives CDR1 SGDLS, CDR2 YYNGEE. CDR3 nucleotides: TGTGCCAGCAGCGTAGGGGGGGATCAAGCTTTCTTT. This translates into CASSVGGDQAFF.

This clonotype was seen more than once but under ten times. The chain combines TRBV6-1 with TRBJ2-7, with TRBD1 as a possible D gene (6 bases). The V and J ends lost 6 bases and 3 bases respectively, with 18 bases between them. The CDR3 runs to 15 residues. The V gene's germline CDR1 is MNHNS and CDR2 SASEGT. DNA for the CDR3: TGTGCCAGCAGAAATACTGAGACAGGTAACTACGAGCAGTACTTC. It is translated as CASRNTETGNYEQYF.

This rearrangement joins TRBV7-8 to TRBJ1-2; 9 bases are shared with TRBD1. CDR3 length: 14 amino acids. Unmatched junction bases numbered 5, after V lost 3 bases and J lost 6 bases. Per the germline V gene, CDR1 is SGHVS and CDR2 is FQNEAQ. The CDR3 region is CASSLDTGGNGYTF. In DNA, the CDR3 is TGTGCCAGCAGCTTGGATACAGGGGGCAATGGCTACACCTTC.

This clonotype appeared a few times. The chain joins TRBV6-5 to TRBJ2-2; TRBD1 aligns across 8 bases. The CDR3 is 15 residues long. Germline V lookup: CDR1 MNHEY, CDR2 SVGAGI. V lost 4 bases, J lost 7 bases, and 8 bases stayed unmatched. The CDR3 DNA is TGTGCCAGCAGTTCCCCGACAGGGGCGCACGGGGAGCTGTTTTTT. Its translation is CASSSPTGAHGELFF.

This clonotype turned up a few times. The chain carries TRBV6-1 and TRBJ2-5; D remains unclear. Germline-derived CDR1 and CDR2 are MNHNS and SASEGT. Trimming took 0 bases from V and 5 from J, leaving 7 bases between them. The CDR3 has 13 amino acids. The CDR3 DNA is TGTGCCAGCAGTGAAGCAAGTACCGAGACCCAGTACTTC. Protein: CASSEASTETQYF.

The rearrangement uses TRBV7-2 and TRBJ2-5; 7 positions match TRBD2. The CDR3 runs to 15 residues. Trimming removed 5 bases from V and 5 bases from J; junction bases left unmatched: 11. Germline V CDR1 and CDR2: SGHTA, FQGNSA. This chain's CDR3 is CASSPTWGGLETQYF. The CDR3 DNA sequence: TGTGCCAGCAGCCCAACATGGGGGGGGTTGGAGACCCAGTACTTC.

Only a few counts were recorded for this clonotype. CDR3 sequence (DNA): TGTGCCAGCACCCCTAGCGACGGAAATCAGCCCCAGCATTTT. Its protein product is CASTPSDGNQPQHF. The chain has TRBV6-2 or TRBV6-3 and TRBJ1-5; no clear D gene. The V end lost 7 bases, the J end lost 4 bases, and 14 bases lay between the germline ends. The CDR3 sequence is 14 residues long. Germline-derived CDR1 and CDR2 are MNHEY and SVGEGT.

This clonotype was observed a few times. The rearrangement links TRBV7-8 to TRBJ2-1; D remains unclear. CDR3 length: 13 residues. The V end lost 9 bases, the J end lost 4 bases, and 13 bases lay between the germline ends. Germline V lookup: CDR1 SGHVS, CDR2 FQNEAQ. CDR3 protein: CASNKYDYNEQFF. In nucleotides, the CDR3 is TGTGCCAGTAACAAATACGATTACAATGAGCAGTTCTTC.

The sample holds a few counts of this clonotype. This chain connects TRBV20-1 to TRBJ2-1, with D uncertain. Germline V lookup: CDR1 DFQATT, CDR2 SNEGSKA (reference sequence). The V end was cut by 2 bases, the J end by 7 bases, with 6 bases between. This CDR3 comprises 11 residues. The CDR3 sequence: CSARLENEQFF. The CDR3 region has the DNA TGCAGTGCTAGACTGGAGAATGAGCAGTTCTTC.

V usage is TRBV7-6 and J usage is TRBJ1-6; 7 positions match TRBD1. CDR3 size: 17 residues. Germline V gives CDR1 SGHVS, CDR2 FNYEAQ. The trim removed 1 base at V and 8 bases at J, leaving 11 bases unmatched. The CDR3 here is CASSLELAGGLDSPLHF. DNA for the CDR3: TGTGCCAGCAGCTTAGAGCTCGCAGGGGGGTTGGATTCACCCCTCCACTTT.

CDR3 sequence: CASSGGGQYF. For the CDR3, the DNA is TGTGCCAGCAGTGGCGGGGGGCAGTATTTT. The genes are TRBV12-3 or TRBV12-4 and TRBJ2-3; 7 bases agree with TRBD2. V dropped 5 bases and J dropped 11; count of bases not matched to a gene: 1. This CDR3 is 10 amino acids long.

This chain connects TRBV7-8 to TRBJ2-1; 12 bases match TRBD2. Germline-derived CDR1 and CDR2 are SGHVS and FQNEAQ. V gave up 4 bases and J gave up 9 bases; unmatched junction bases: 4. CDR3 length equals 14 residues. The CDR3 loop is CASSYGTSGFEQFF. DNA of the CDR3: TGTGCCAGCAGCTACGGGACTAGCGGGTTTGAGCAGTTCTTC.

This clonotype appeared a few times. The chain links TRBV20-1 to TRBJ2-1; D remains unclear. Germline lookup yields CDR1 DFQATT and CDR2 SNEGSKA (reference sequence). V lost 0 bases to trimming and J lost 0 bases, with 12 bases between them. CDR3 length: 16 amino acids. The CDR3 DNA follows: TGCAGTGCTAGAGAAATTGCAGAGATCTCCTACAATGAGCAGTTCTTC. Encoded protein: CSAREIAEISYNEQFF.

Only a few counts were recorded for this clonotype. The rearrangement joins TRBV10-2 to TRBJ2-1; TRBD2 agrees at 8 bases. This CDR3 is built from 17 residues. The V gene's germline CDR1 is WSHSY and CDR2 SAAADI. V lost 10 bases to trimming and J lost 3 bases; unmatched junction nucleotides: 17. CDR3 in amino acids: CATINNTTSGHYNEQFF. Here the CDR3 DNA reads TGCGCCACCATCAACAACACTACTAGCGGTCACTACAATGAGCAGTTCTTC.

The CDR3 nucleotides are TGTGCCAGCAGTTTACCCGCTGGGACTAACTACGAGCAGTACTTC. Its protein is CASSLPAGTNYEQYF. The chain employs TRBV28 and TRBJ2-7, with TRBD2 matching over 7 bases. The trim removed 2 bases at V and 3 bases at J, leaving 7 bases unmatched. Germline V gene data show CDR1 as MDHEN and CDR2 as SYDVKM. The CDR3 consists of 15 residues.

The chain links TRBV4-1 to TRBJ2-7; maybe TRBD2 (5 bases). Germline CDR1 and CDR2: MGHRA and YSYEKL. CDR3 size: 11 residues. V lost 5 bases to trimming and J lost 5 bases, with 7 bases between them. The CDR3 protein is CASSERDEQYF. DNA of the CDR3: TGCGCCAGCAGCGAGAGGGACGAGCAGTACTTC.